One and the same sample provided the 23 T cell receptor beta chains below, sequenced in a study of response to subunit inactivated influenza vaccine. TCRdb re-analysed the RT-PCR reads in MiXCR, keeping a single row per CDR3 protein. The table has approximately 570,000 distinct CDR3 sequences, 7.6% seen once. The sample was PBMCs from blood, taken roughly 24 months after vaccination. All receptors come from a man aged 50 to 75 who received an inactivated influenza vaccine.

This clonotype occurred a few times. The V gene is TRBV27, the J gene TRBJ2-2, with a weak D call TRBD2 (5 bases). Per germline, CDR1 MNHEY and CDR2 SMNVEV (reference sequence). V lost 4 bases and J 1 base, leaving 10 bases between the germline ends. The CDR3 loop spans 15 amino acids. The CDR3 region has the DNA TGTGCCAGCAGTTCCATAGCGAGGAACACCGGGGAGCTGTTTTTT. Its protein is CASSSIARNTGELFF.

This clonotype has a handful of counts. The DNA for the CDR3 is TGTGCCAGCAGTTTACAAACAAAGGCTGAAGCTTTCTTT. This codes for CASSLQTKAEAFF. The rearrangement uses TRBV12-3 or TRBV12-4 and TRBJ1-1; no clear D gene. The CDR3 has 13 amino acids. Between the trimmed V and J ends, which lost 2 bases and 6 bases, there was a span of 10 bases.

V usage is TRBV5-1 and J usage is TRBJ1-2; D possibly corresponds to TRBD1 (5 bases). Trimming stripped 4 bases from V and 4 bases from J, with 11 bases between. From germline, CDR1 is SGHRS and CDR2 YFSETQ. CDR3 length equals 13 residues. CDR3 sequence: CASSEGRTYGYTF. Written as DNA, the CDR3 is TGCGCCAGCAGCGAGGGACGGACCTATGGCTACACCTTC.

This clonotype was observed many times. One junction end disagrees with the germline gene, perhaps due to a read error. J is TRBJ2-5 and V is TRBV7-7; TRBD2 might be the D (6 bases). CDR3 length: 14 amino acids. Germline loops: CDR1 SSHAT, CDR2 FNYEAQ (reference sequence). DNA for the CDR3: TGTGCTAGCAGCTTAATCGAGGGAGGCGAGACCCAGTACTTC. Its translation is CASSLIEGGETQYF.

There are many counts of this clonotype. The V call is TRBV10-3, the J call TRBJ2-1, with TRBD1 matching over 9 bases. The CDR3 length is 15 residues. Germline V lookup: CDR1 ENHRY, CDR2 SYGVKD. J gave up 7 bases and V 0 bases, and 4 bases lay outside the gene matches. The CDR3 reads CAISESGQGKNEQFF. The CDR3 DNA sequence: TGTGCCATCAGTGAGTCTGGACAGGGGAAAAATGAGCAGTTCTTC.

This clonotype was observed at least ten times. The chain is built from TRBV4-2 and TRBJ2-5; tentative D call: TRBD2 (7 bases). CDR1 is LGHNA and CDR2 is YNFKEQ in the germline V gene. This CDR3 is built from 16 residues. Between the trimmed V and J ends, which lost 4 bases and 3 bases, there was a span of 18 bases. The CDR3 DNA follows: TGTGCCAGCAGCCCCTCGGGGGGCATGAAAGAAGAGACCCAGTACTTC. Amino acid sequence: CASSPSGGMKEETQYF.

The chain has TRBV5-1 and TRBJ2-3; 9 bases line up with TRBD2. J lost 4 bases, V lost 0 bases, and 6 bases had no gene match. The CDR3 is made up of 16 amino acids. Per the germline V gene, CDR1 is SGHRS and CDR2 is YFSETQ. The CDR3 sequence: CASSLEGGRAADTQYF. The CDR3, as DNA: TGCGCCAGCAGCTTGGAGGGCGGGAGGGCCGCAGATACGCAGTATTTT. The variable domain in full, with the rest retrieved from reference TRBV5-1 and TRBJ2-3, is KAGVTQTPRYLIKTRGQQVTLSCSPISGHRSVSWYQQTPGQGLQFLFEYFSETQRNKGNFPGRFSGRQFSNSRSEMNVSTLELGDSALYLCASSLEGGRAADTQYFGPGTRLTVL.

This clonotype was detected ten times or more. This chain connects TRBV4-1 to TRBJ2-5; D gene unclear. Trimming stripped 2 bases from V and 1 base from J, with 5 bases between. The CDR3 consists of 13 residues. Germline V gene sequence: CDR1 MGHRA, CDR2 YSYEKL. The CDR3 loop is CASSQSVQETQYF. The CDR3 DNA reads TGCGCCAGCAGCCAATCCGTCCAAGAGACCCAGTACTTC.

This clonotype was seen many times. This sequence joins TRBV7-2 and TRBJ2-3; D is possibly TRBD2 (5 bases). CDR3 length equals 19 residues. Trimming left V 3 bases short and J 0 bases short, with 22 bases between. The germline CDR1 and CDR2 sequences are SGHTA and FQGNSA. The DNA for the CDR3 is TGTGCCAGCAGCTTGGCGGGTCTGGACCTCGATGCTAGCACAGATACGCAGTATTTT. This encodes CASSLAGLDLDASTDTQYF.

The chain uses TRBV13 and TRBJ2-1; 8 positions match TRBD1. This CDR3 contains 16 residues. V lost 0 bases to trimming and J lost 10 bases; unmatched junction nucleotides: 11. CDR1 PRHDT and CDR2 FYEKMQ come from the germline V gene (reference sequence). CDR3 residues: CASSLGLGQGEGEQFF. CDR3 DNA: TGTGCCAGCAGCTTAGGCCTAGGACAGGGAGAGGGGGAGCAGTTCTTC.

This clonotype was seen more than once but under ten times. CDR3 sequence reads: CASSLGTAGETQYF. CDR3 nucleotides: TGTGCCAGCAGCTTAGGGACGGCAGGAGAGACCCAGTACTTC. The rearrangement links TRBV7-9 to TRBJ2-5; D is uncertain. Trimming took off 1 base at V and 4 bases at J, with 10 bases between the two ends. This CDR3 comprises 14 residues. Per the germline V gene, CDR1 is SEHNR and CDR2 is FQNEAQ (reference sequence).

This clonotype was observed a few times. This rearrangement joins TRBV7-2 to TRBJ2-7; D not resolved. This CDR3 comprises 13 residues. V dropped 5 bases and J dropped 4 bases, with 12 bases sitting between them. Germline-derived CDR1 and CDR2 are SGHTA and FQGNSA. CDR3 coding DNA: TGTGCCAGCAGCCCTACCGGATATTACGAGCAGTACTTC. This encodes CASSPTGYYEQYF. The full variable domain, in which reference TRBV7-2 and TRBJ2-7 provide the parts outside the CDR3, is GAGVSQSPSNKVTEKGKDVELRCDPISGHTALYWYRQSLGQGLEFLIYFQGNSAPDKSGLPSDRFSAERTGGSVSTLTIQRTQQEDSAVYLCASSPTGYYEQYFGPGTRLTVT.

This clonotype showed up just a few times. The CDR3 is CSAPAGGSPSYNEQFF. In nucleotides, the CDR3 is TGCAGTGCCCCGGCGGGGGGGTCACCCTCCTACAATGAGCAGTTCTTC. This chain uses TRBV20-1 with TRBJ2-1; TRBD2 matches 9 bases. The CDR3 totals 16 residues. Germline trimming cut 6 bases from V and 0 bases from J; bases unmatched to any gene: 9. Germline lookup yields CDR1 DFQATT and CDR2 SNEGSKA (reference sequence).

V and J are TRBV6-5 and TRBJ2-7; 8 bases agree with TRBD2. With V trimmed by 0 bases and J by 3 bases, 13 bases remained unmatched. CDR1 and CDR2 from the germline V gene are MNHEY and SVGAGI. This CDR3 spans 18 amino acids. The CDR3: CASSYSISGRADFYEQYF. CDR3 bases: TGTGCCAGCAGTTACTCGATTTCCGGGAGGGCCGATTTCTACGAGCAGTACTTC.

This clonotype was recorded a few times. CDR3 sequence: CASSPTKGFNYGYTF. The CDR3 region has the DNA TGTGCCAGCAGCCCGACGAAGGGGTTCAACTATGGCTACACCTTC. J is TRBJ1-2 and V is TRBV7-2; tentatively, D is TRBD1 (5 bases). The ends were cut back, 5 bases at V and 2 bases at J, with 15 bases in the middle. CDR1 SGHTA and CDR2 FQGNSA come from the germline V gene. This CDR3 has 15 amino acids.

The V call is TRBV12-3 or TRBV12-4, the J call TRBJ1-1, with D maybe TRBD1 (5 bases). Trimming stripped 6 bases from V and 4 bases from J, with 12 bases between. There are 13 residues in the CDR3. This chain's CDR3 is CASRLIQGTEAFF. CDR3 DNA: TGTGCCAGCAGACTCATCCAGGGCACTGAAGCTTTCTTT.

This clonotype was observed at least ten times. The chain joins TRBV5-5 to TRBJ2-3, with unresolved D. Germline values: CDR1 SGHKS, CDR2 YYEKEE (reference sequence). Trimming removed 0 bases from V and 5 bases from J, with 19 bases in between. The CDR3 loop spans 17 amino acids. CDR3 nucleotide sequence: TGTGCCAGCAGCTTGGCGCCGCCACCCCCTTGGGGAGATACGCAGTATTTT. Protein: CASSLAPPPPWGDTQYF.

The chain employs TRBV7-9 and TRBJ2-3; D gene ambiguous. Germline lookup yields CDR1 SEHNR and CDR2 FQNEAQ (reference sequence). The CDR3 consists of 15 residues. The V end was cut by 5 bases, the J end by 5 bases, with 17 bases between. CDR3 coding DNA: TGTGCCAGCAGCCCCACAGAATTTTTTGGAGATACGCAGTATTTT. Its protein product is CASSPTEFFGDTQYF.

This clonotype was seen more than once but under ten times. The CDR3 DNA follows: TGTGCCAGCAGCAAGGAGCTAAGGTTGGAAGAGACCCAGTACTTC. Amino acid sequence: CASSKELRLEETQYF. The chain couples TRBV5-4 to TRBJ2-5; no reliable D call. V was clipped by 4 bases and J by 3 bases, with 16 bases between them. Germline values: CDR1 SGHNT, CDR2 YYREEE (reference sequence). This CDR3 has 15 residues.

This clonotype was observed a handful of times. The chain carries TRBV7-9 and TRBJ1-2; 8 bases agree with TRBD1. In germline, CDR1 is SEHNR, CDR2 FQNEAQ (reference sequence). V dropped 3 bases and J dropped 7; count of bases not matched to a gene: 4. This CDR3 comprises 13 residues. CDR3 DNA: TGTGCCAGCAGCTTTCAGGGGGCAGCTGGCTACACCTTC. It translates to CASSFQGAAGYTF.

The sample holds many counts of this clonotype. This chain links TRBV5-1 with TRBJ1-1, with unresolved D. Germline CDR1 and CDR2: SGHRS and YFSETQ. The CDR3 runs 11 residues. Deletions cut 0 bases from V and 8 bases from J, with 5 bases between. As DNA, the CDR3 is TGCGCCAGCAGCTTGGTCGGGGAAGCTTTCTTT. Residues: CASSLVGEAFF.

The CDR3 DNA sequence: TGTGCCAGCAGCCAACCGTGGGGTAGCGGGAGTTCGATAGGCAATGAGCAGTTCTTC. It translates to CASSQPWGSGSSIGNEQFF. The V call is TRBV4-2, the J call TRBJ2-1; 9 bases fit TRBD2. CDR1 is LGHNA and CDR2 is YNFKEQ in the germline V gene. Trimming at V came to 2 bases and at J to 6 bases, leaving 17 bases not matched to a gene. This CDR3 comprises 19 residues.

This chain uses TRBV4-2 with TRBJ1-3; the D is unclear. Germline values: CDR1 LGHNA, CDR2 YNFKEQ. V was cut by 0 bases and J by 0 bases, with 12 bases left in between. This CDR3 contains 17 residues. The CDR3 coding sequence is TGTGCCAGCAGCCAAGAAGATTATAGGTTCTCTGGAAACACCATATATTTT. Its translation is CASSQEDYRFSGNTIYF.